This T cell receptor (beta chain) was retrieved from a study of cytomegalovirus exposure and HLA in healthy donors. CDR3 length equals 14 residues. Losses at the gene ends were 8 bases for V and 2 bases for J; bases not matched to a gene: 9. Per the germline V gene, CDR1 is SNHLY and CDR2 is FYNNEI. Regarding the study as a whole: Later work showed greater clonal expansion in HLA-associated TCR beta chains than in equally common others. According to the study, about 180 TCR beta chains were cytomegalovirus-associated.

This clone was seen once. Its specificity is unknown. Vbeta (60) and Jbeta (13) primers were used in the PCR. The protocol was immunoSEQ multiplex PCR, while the TCRdb copy is restricted to in-frame clones and leaves out a portion. The sample lists about 100,000 clones, almost 80% seen once, with 5% to 6.5% in the top ten. The rearrangement links TRBV2 to TRBJ2-7, with TRBD1 matching over 7 bases. The receptor was isolated from a man aged 55 to 70 in good health and CMV-seropositive. The sequencing input was PBMCs. This CDR3 reads CASSRDSLTYEQYF. DNA for the CDR3: TGTGCCAGCTCCCGGGACAGCCTAACCTACGAGCAGTACTTC.